This T cell receptor (beta chain) was captured by sequencing in a study of sequential checkpoint blockade in melanoma. Study as a whole: First-line arms were nivolumab then ipilimumab, or the reverse, randomized 1:1. Twenty-two patients had matched tumor biopsies before treatment and at week 13 after nivolumab or ipilimumab alone. Study conclusions and caveats: Pretreatment TIL clonality tracked with response in the nivolumab-first arm.

The table came from immunoSEQ multiplex PCR; TCRdb's copy has only in-frame clones and leaves some out. The data contain about 420 clones, approximately 25% of them singletons. Turning to this clone: Its antigen is not identified.

CDR3 length: 17 residues. CDR1 and CDR2 (germline): SGDLS, YYNGEE. V was trimmed by 3 bases and J by 1 base, leaving 19 bases between them. Documented treatment: randomized to nivolumab then ipilimumab (arm A) or the reverse (arm B). Sample: tumor tissue (inferred from file names), taken from a patient given nivolumab and ipilimumab in sequence. The chain is built from TRBV9 and TRBJ1-1; D is possibly TRBD1 (5 bases). The clonotype was recovered from a human donor with melanoma. The CDR3 DNA reads as TGTGCCAGCAGCGCCGAACCGGGACTCCGGAGGAACACTGAAGCTTTCTTT. Amino acid sequence: CASSAEPGLRRNTEAFF.